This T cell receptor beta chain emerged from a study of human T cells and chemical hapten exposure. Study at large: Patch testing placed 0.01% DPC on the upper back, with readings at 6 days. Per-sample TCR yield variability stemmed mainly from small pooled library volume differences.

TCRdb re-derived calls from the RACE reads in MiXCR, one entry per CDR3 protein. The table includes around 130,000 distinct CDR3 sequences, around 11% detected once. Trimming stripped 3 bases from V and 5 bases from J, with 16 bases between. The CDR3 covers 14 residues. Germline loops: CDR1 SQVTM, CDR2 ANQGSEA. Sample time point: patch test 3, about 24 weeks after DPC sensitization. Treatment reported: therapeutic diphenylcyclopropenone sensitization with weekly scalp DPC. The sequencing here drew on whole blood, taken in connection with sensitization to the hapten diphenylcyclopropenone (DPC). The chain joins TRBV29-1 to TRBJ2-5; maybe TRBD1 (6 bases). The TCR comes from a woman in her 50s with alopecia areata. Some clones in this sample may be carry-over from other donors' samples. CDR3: CSVDSRGWHETQYF. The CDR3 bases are TGCAGCGTTGATAGTAGGGGGTGGCACGAGACCCAGTACTTC.